The clone carrying this T cell receptor (beta chain) was counted between two and nine times. Antigen: not known. The data are from a study of T cell repertoires in cytomegalovirus infection. Study-level background: It can be stated that public TCR beta signatures indicated CMV infection as well as a matching HLA type. Study observations and caveats: The ex vivo response showed dominance by HLA-C-restricted CMV-specific TCR beta clonotypes.

CDR3 length: 14 amino acids. Germline trimming cut 6 bases from V and 5 bases from J; bases unmatched to any gene: 7. Germline assignment: CDR1 MNHEY and CDR2 SVGEGT. From the reads, TCRdb called clonotypes with MiXCR, one entry per CDR3 protein. The sample shows around 320,000 distinct CDR3 sequences, more than 8% of them seen only once. The chain has TRBV6-2 or TRBV6-3 and TRBJ2-7; 10 bases are a match to TRBD1. Sample: PBMCs. The sequence was collected from a human donor in good health (CMV status not recorded). Some clones in this sample may be carry-over from other donors' samples. CDR3 in DNA: TGTGCCAGCAGGCCATCCGGGACAGGGGACGAGCAGTACTTC. It yields the protein CASRPSGTGDEQYF.